Following are 22 T cell receptor beta chains from one sample sequenced in a study of T cell changes during pregnancy in multiple sclerosis. The assay was immunoSEQ multiplex PCR, and TCRdb's table has in-frame clones only and misses some. This sample yields 57,000 or so clones, of which around 90% are seen a single time; roughly 3.5% belongs to the top ten. Sequenced here: peripheral blood, sampled after pregnancy. These receptors all come from a female donor in good health, enrolled as a control in a pregnancy study.

J is TRBJ2-3 and V is TRBV12-5; perhaps TRBD1 as D (6 bases). The CDR3 extends over 16 amino acids. The germline CDR1 and CDR2 sequences are LGHNT and FRNRAP. V was pared by 1 base and J by 0 bases, with 11 bases between. CDR3 sequence (DNA): TGTGCTAGTGGTTTGGGACAGGTTACTAGCACAGATACGCAGTATTTT. Encoded protein: CASGLGQVTSTDTQYF.

The chain uses TRBV19 and TRBJ2-1; maybe TRBD2 (5 bases). Germline V CDR1 and CDR2: LNHDA, SQIVND (reference sequence). Trimming left V 2 bases short and J 7 bases short, with 15 bases between. CDR3 length equals 15 residues. The CDR3 sequence is CASSISGSIGNEQFF. CDR3 coding DNA: TGTGCCAGTAGTATATCGGGGAGTATAGGGAATGAGCAGTTCTTC.

CDR3 nucleotide sequence: TGTGCCAGCAGCCAACGGGGAAAGCAGTTCTTC. Its protein product is CASSQRGKQFF. V usage is TRBV7-6 and J usage is TRBJ2-1; a possible D gene is TRBD2 (5 bases). The germline CDR1 and CDR2 sequences are SGHVS and FNYEAQ. Trimming left V 5 bases short and J 11 bases short, with 10 bases between. The CDR3 loop spans 11 amino acids.

The genes are TRBV5-1 and TRBJ1-2; D not resolved. V shed 0 bases and J shed 5 bases, with 17 bases lying between them. Germline CDR1 and CDR2: SGHRS and YFSETQ. The length of the CDR3 is 16 residues. CDR3: CASSLGLSDIQYGYTF. As DNA, the CDR3 is TGCGCCAGCAGCTTGGGATTGTCAGACATTCAGTATGGCTACACCTTC.

The chain links TRBV28 to TRBJ2-3; TRBD2 aligns across 8 bases. CDR1 and CDR2 from the germline V gene are MDHEN and SYDVKM. The length of the CDR3 is 16 residues. V gave up 3 bases and J gave up 2 bases; unmatched junction bases: 7. This CDR3 reads CASSFTSGSDTDTQYF. CDR3 DNA sequence: TGTGCCAGCAGTTTTACGAGCGGGAGTGACACAGATACGCAGTATTTT.

The chain combines TRBV10-1 with TRBJ1-3, with D perhaps TRBD1 (6 bases). CDR3 size: 14 residues. V was cut by 3 bases and J by 4 bases, with 10 bases left in between. Germline CDR1 WNHNN, CDR2 SYGVQD (reference sequence). CDR3 residues: CASSEEDSGNTIYF. CDR3 in DNA: TGCGCCAGCAGTGAAGAGGACAGCGGAAACACCATATATTTT.

The genes are TRBV7-9 and TRBJ2-5, with unresolved D. The CDR3 has 12 residues. Trimming removed 0 bases at V and 5 bases at J, with 4 bases between. CDR1 is SEHNR and CDR2 is FQNEAQ in the germline V gene (reference sequence). This chain's CDR3 is CASSLALETQYF. The CDR3 region has the DNA TGTGCCAGCAGCTTAGCTCTCGAGACCCAGTACTTC.

The genes are TRBV5-1 and TRBJ1-1; D is ambiguous. CDR3 size: 15 residues. V gave up 0 bases and J gave up 1 base, with 10 bases separating them. Germline CDR1 and CDR2: SGHRS and YFSETQ. In nucleotides, the CDR3 is TGCGCCAGCAGCTTGGGGAGGGCAACGAACACTGAAGCTTTCTTT. Amino acids: CASSLGRATNTEAFF. The whole variable domain, remainder taken from reference TRBV5-1 and TRBJ1-1, is KAGVTQTPRYLIKTRGQQVTLSCSPISGHRSVSWYQQTPGQGLQFLFEYFSETQRNKGNFPGRFSGRQFSNSRSEMNVSTLELGDSALYLCASSLGRATNTEAFFGQGTRLTVV.

The CDR3 protein is CASSITGDTGELFF. Here the CDR3 DNA reads TGTGCCAGTAGTATTACCGGGGACACCGGGGAGCTGTTTTTT. This chain uses TRBV19 with TRBJ2-2; D possibly corresponds to TRBD2 (5 bases). This CDR3 is built from 14 residues. CDR1 is LNHDA, CDR2 SQIVND, per germline (reference sequence). Trimming removed 3 bases from V and 3 bases from J, with 8 bases in between.

The chain couples TRBV19 to TRBJ1-2; 10 bases are shared with TRBD1. After removal of 6 bases from V and 5 bases from J, the junction contained 9 bases not matched to a gene. Germline CDR1 reads LNHDA; CDR2 reads SQIVND (reference sequence). The CDR3 covers 15 residues. CDR3 in amino acids: CASSSHRQGAYGYTF. The DNA of the CDR3 is TGTGCCAGTAGCTCTCATCGACAGGGGGCTTATGGCTACACCTTC.

This chain connects TRBV4-1 to TRBJ2-3; 7 nucleotides align to TRBD2. With 0 bases clipped from V and 3 bases from J, the junction kept 3 bases outside the gene matches. Germline V gene lookup returns CDR1 MGHRA and CDR2 YSYEKL. The CDR3 is 15 amino acids. The CDR3 spells CASSQDHGGTDTQYF. CDR3 coding DNA: TGCGCCAGCAGCCAAGACCACGGGGGGACAGATACGCAGTATTTT.

The chain uses TRBV19 and TRBJ1-2; 7 nucleotides line up with TRBD1. This CDR3 region has 13 residues. Germline loops: CDR1 LNHDA, CDR2 SQIVND (reference sequence). V trimming: 3 bases; J trimming: 6 bases; junction bases outside the gene matches: 4. CDR3 amino acids: CASSIRTGDGYTF. CDR3 sequence (DNA): TGTGCCAGTAGTATCCGGACAGGTGATGGCTACACCTTC.

V is TRBV6-5 and J is TRBJ2-7, with 9 nucleotides matching TRBD1. Trimming took 6 bases from V and 2 from J; bases not matched to a gene: 5. Germline V lookup: CDR1 MNHEY, CDR2 SVGAGI. The CDR3 covers 14 residues. The CDR3 bases are TGTGCCAGCAGCGTGACAGGGGGGACCTACGAGCAGTACTTC. It translates to CASSVTGGTYEQYF.

This chain uses TRBV7-8 with TRBJ2-1; D may be TRBD2 (6 bases). This CDR3 has 17 amino acids. The ends were cut back, 0 bases at V and 9 bases at J, with 21 bases in the middle. Looked up from germline, CDR1 is SGHVS and CDR2 is FQNEAQ. The CDR3 loop reads CASSLALYGTSPGEQFF. Here the CDR3 DNA reads TGTGCCAGCAGCTTAGCGCTATATGGAACTAGCCCTGGTGAGCAGTTCTTC.

This chain joins TRBV5-1 and TRBJ1-1; no clear D gene. V was cut by 3 bases and J by 4 bases, with 16 bases left in between. CDR1 SGHRS and CDR2 YFSETQ come from the germline V gene. This CDR3 spans 15 amino acids. CDR3 region: CASSSKASVFTEAFF. In nucleotides, the CDR3 is TGCGCCAGCAGCTCTAAAGCTAGTGTTTTCACTGAAGCTTTCTTT.

The chain is built from TRBV11-3 and TRBJ2-3; 7 bases agree with TRBD1. This CDR3 is 13 amino acids long. Germline V gene lookup returns CDR1 SGHNT and CDR2 YENEEA. The J segment lost 6 bases and the V segment lost 6 bases, leaving 6 bases of the junction unmatched. The CDR3 DNA is TGTGCCAGCAGGTCACAGGGGACGGATACGCAGTATTTT. Protein: CASRSQGTDTQYF.

This clone was detected a few times. This chain joins TRBV30 and TRBJ1-3, with D possibly matching TRBD1 (6 bases). CDR1 and CDR2 (germline): GTSNPN, SVGIG (reference sequence). CDR3 size: 11 residues. CDR3: CAQGYGNTIYF. The CDR3 DNA sequence: TGTGCTCAGGGGTACGGAAACACCATATATTTT.

The CDR3 DNA follows: TGCAGCGTTGACATTTCTGGGGCCAACGTCCTGACTTTC. This translates into CSVDISGANVLTF. The chain joins TRBV29-1 to TRBJ2-6; D is undetermined. Germline V gene data show CDR1 as SQVTM and CDR2 as ANQGSEA. V lost 3 bases and J lost 1, with 4 bases in between. There are 13 residues in the CDR3.

The V call is TRBV19, the J call TRBJ2-1; 9 positions agree with TRBD1. The V and J ends lost 5 bases and 9 bases, in that order; junction bases with no gene match: 8. Per germline, CDR1 LNHDA and CDR2 SQIVND (reference sequence). This CDR3 is built from 14 residues. The chain's CDR3 is CASSSRQGDGEQFF. Written as DNA, the CDR3 is TGTGCCAGTAGTTCCCGACAGGGGGACGGTGAGCAGTTCTTC.

J is TRBJ2-7 and V is TRBV2, with D perhaps TRBD2 (6 bases). The germline CDR1 and CDR2 sequences are SNHLY and FYNNEI. Trimming took off 8 bases at V and 4 bases at J, with 18 bases between the two ends. The CDR3 length is 14 residues. The CDR3 is CASSSGRGVYEQYF. As DNA, the CDR3 is TGTGCCAGCTCATCTGGGCGGGGTGTGTACGAGCAGTACTTC.

The gene calls are TRBV27 and TRBJ2-7; D uncertain. V was trimmed by 1 base and J by 3 bases, leaving 7 bases between them. CDR3 length: 13 amino acids. Germline V gene sequence: CDR1 MNHEY, CDR2 SMNVEV (reference sequence). The CDR3 sequence: CASSLFRGYEQYF. The DNA for the CDR3 is TGTGCCAGCAGTTTATTCCGAGGCTACGAGCAGTACTTC.

The chain employs TRBV29-1 and TRBJ1-2; D is perhaps TRBD1 (5 bases). Germline V gene sequence: CDR1 SQVTM, CDR2 ANQGSEA. Trimming removed 4 bases from V and 4 bases from J, with 10 bases in between. The CDR3 has 12 residues. Here the CDR3 reads CSVVGRVYGYTF. CDR3 DNA sequence: TGCAGCGTTGTTGGCAGGGTCTATGGCTACACCTTC.